The rows below give T cell receptor beta chains drawn from one sample of a study of shared clonotypes between healthy human individuals. The method was immunoSEQ multiplex PCR; TCRdb's version includes in-frame clones alone and lacks a portion of them. This table holds about 500,000 clones, roughly four fifths found once. The sample comprised PBMCs. Every receptor here comes from a middle-aged woman in good health. Some clones in this sample may be carry-over from other donors' samples. Each CDR3 is given with its conserved first and last residue. A D gene is named only where the DNA matches it firmly. Clone size appears in some rows only: once, few, many, or a class for an expanded clone.

j_gene | abundance | d_gene | v_gene | CDR3nt | CDR3aa
TRBJ1-1 | . | TRBD1 | TRBV10-2 | TGCGCCAGCAGGACAGGGGGCGAAACTGAAGCTTTCTTT | CASRTGGETEAFF
TRBJ2-3 | few | . | TRBV7-9 | TGTGCCAGCAGCCCGACACGGGGGGATACGCAGTATTTT | CASSPTRGDTQYF
TRBJ2-7 | . | . | TRBV6-1 | TGTGCCAGCACCAAGGCGCCGACCACCTACGAGCAGTACTTC | CASTKAPTTYEQYF
TRBJ1-2 | . | TRBD1 | TRBV7-2 | TGTGCCAGCAGCTTAGCCGGGGGACAGGGGGGCGGCTACACCTTC | CASSLAGGQGGGYTF
TRBJ2-1 | . | . | TRBV5-6 | TGTGCCAGCAGCCTATCAAAGGGGTGGAGTGAGCAGTTCTTC | CASSLSKGWSEQFF
TRBJ2-1 | . | . | TRBV7-3 | TGTGCCAGCAGCTCAGGACGGAATGAGCAGTTCTTC | CASSSGRNEQFF
TRBJ2-5 | . | . | TRBV7-2 | TGTGCCAGCAGCGCTTACCAAGAGACCCAGTACTTC | CASSAYQETQYF
TRBJ1-2 | few | TRBD1 | TRBV6-1 | TGTGCCAGCAGTGTCGGGACAGCCCCTAGAGGCTATGGCTACACCTTC | CASSVGTAPRGYGYTF
TRBJ2-7 | few | . | TRBV10-3 | TGTGCCATCAGTCCGGGACGAAGACCCTACGAGCAGTACTTC | CAISPGRRPYEQYF
TRBJ2-2 | few | . | TRBV4-3 | TGCGCCAGCAGCCAGTCACAGGGACGGAACACCGGGGAGCTGTTTTTT | CASSQSQGRNTGELFF
TRBJ2-1 | . | . | TRBV5-4 | TGTGCCAGCAGCTCCCCTCGGGAGAGCTCCTACAATGAGCAGTTCTTC | CASSSPRESSYNEQFF
TRBJ2-3 | . | . | TRBV5-1 | TGCGCCAGCAGCTTGGGGGGGCCCCCATCAGATACGCAGTATTTT | CASSLGGPPSDTQYF
TRBJ2-7 | . | . | TRBV10-1 | TGCGCCAGCGCCAGCTACGGGTACTCCTACGAGCAGTACTTC | CASASYGYSYEQYF
TRBJ2-2 | once | . | TRBV7-2 | TGTGCCAGCAGCTTCGGTATGGGAAACACCGGGGAGCTGTTTTTT | CASSFGMGNTGELFF
TRBJ1-1 | many | . | TRBV30 | TGTGCCTGGAGTCCCTTCGGCTTGGGTGGGTTAGGGAACACTGAAGCTTTCTTT | CAWSPFGLGGLGNTEAFF
TRBJ2-5 | many | TRBD2 | TRBV6-4 | TGTGCCAGCAGTGACTGTGGTGGGACTAGCGGGAGTTCGGTGGAGGAGACCCAGTACTTC | CASSDCGGTSGSSVEETQYF
TRBJ1-2 | few | . | TRBV30 | TGTGCCTGGAGTTTAACGGGCACCGGCTACACCTTC | CAWSLTGTGYTF
TRBJ2-7 | . | . | TRBV6-5 | TGTGCCAGCAGTTACGGGCCGGGCACCTCCTACGAGCAGTACTTC | CASSYGPGTSYEQYF
TRBJ1-3 | few | . | TRBV5-4 | TGTGCCAGCAGCATGGGACCCCAAAACACCATATATTTT | CASSMGPQNTIYF
TRBJ1-1 | . | . | TRBV10-2 | TGCGCCAGCAGGTCGGGACGGCTAGCGGCCACTGAAGCTTTCTTT | CASRSGRLAATEAFF
TRBJ1-2 | . | TRBD1 | TRBV27 | TGTGCCAGCGGGACAGCCAACTATGGCTACACCTTC | CASGTANYGYTF
TRBJ1-5 | . | . | TRBV6-6 | TGTGCCAGCAATCCGGGGACAACTGGTCAGCCCCAGCATTTT | CASNPGTTGQPQHF
TRBJ2-7 | . | . | TRBV19 | TGTGCCAGTAGTGAACAGGGTTTTGGGTACGAGCAGTACTTC | CASSEQGFGYEQYF
TRBJ2-1 | once | . | TRBV6-5 | TGTGCCAGCAGCCCGGGCCAAAACAATGAGCAGTTCTTC | CASSPGQNNEQFF
TRBJ1-5 | . | TRBD1 | TRBV7-2 | TGTGCCAGCAGCTTAGTAGGGGGCTATAGCAATCAGCCCCAGCATTTT | CASSLVGGYSNQPQHF
TRBJ2-3 | . | . | TRBV11-2 | TGTGCCAGCAGCTTAGTTAGAGACTCCCTTGCATCGAGGTCAGATACGCAGTATTTT | CASSLVRDSLASRSDTQYF
TRBJ2-3 | . | TRBD2 | TRBV12-5 | TGTGCTAGTGGTTTTACTAGCGGGAGGGTCCCAGATACGCAGTATTTT | CASGFTSGRVPDTQYF
TRBJ2-7 | few | TRBD2 | TRBV5-4 | TGTGCCAGCATCCTAAGCGGGAGGAATGACGAGCAGTACTTC | CASILSGRNDEQYF
TRBJ2-3 | . | TRBD2 | TRBV11-2 | TGTGCCAGCAGCACCACACTAGCGGGAGGTGGGACAGATACGCAGTATTTT | CASSTTLAGGGTDTQYF
TRBJ2-5 | . | TRBD1 | TRBV7-9 | TGTGCCAGCAGCTTAGCGCCGACAGGGGGCTCAGGGGAGACCCAGTACTTC | CASSLAPTGGSGETQYF
TRBJ2-1 | many | . | TRBV12-5 | TGTGCTAGTGGTTTTTACAATGAGCAGTTCTTC | CASGFYNEQFF